This TCR beta chain came from a study of blood T cell repertoires in COVID-19. The CDR3 runs to 17 residues. CDR1 is SGDLS, CDR2 YYNGEE, per germline. V was pared by 3 bases and J by 4 bases, with 9 bases of the junction left unmatched. Under the authors' procedure: From reference gene primer amplification, estimates of nucleated cell counts were derived. Some clones are missing from TCRdb's copy, which holds only in-frame ones; the method was immunoSEQ multiplex PCR. V and J calls plus clone size are reproduced from that table; the DNA served to infer D and trimming. The sample holds roughly 230,000 clones, nearly 90% seen once. Patients at the Seattle site were enrolled during active infection and followed longitudinally.

The sequenced material came from peripheral blood. The sequence was collected from a woman aged 55-69 years with COVID-19, enrolled during active disease. The chain links TRBV9 to TRBJ2-2, with 10 bases matching TRBD1. CDR3 in DNA: TGTGCCAGCAGCGGAGGGACAGGGGCTATCGTCACCGGGGAGCTGTTTTTT. Encoded protein: CASSGGTGAIVTGELFF.